These 32 T cell receptor beta chains were sequenced from one sample in a study of tumor-infiltrating lymphocytes in primary liver carcinoma. The input was approximately 500 ng total RNA; TCR beta cDNA was made from it with a constant-region primer. Nested multiplex PCR, run for three rounds with slightly modified ARM-PCR, yielded TCR beta libraries. Two initial PCR rounds of roughly 10 cycles each paired TRBV1-TRBV30 forward primers with a C-beta reverse primer. TCRdb reprocessed the multiplex PCR reads with MiXCR, giving one entry per CDR3 protein. Among roughly 50,000 distinct CDR3 sequences listed, about 80% were seen once. Both RNA and DNA were isolated together from approximately 20-30 mg of bulk tissue that had not been sorted. Specimen: liver tumor tissue from sampling region 2. The subset here: tumor region T2, inferior pole. All receptors derive from a man in his forties with primary liver carcinoma and hepatitis B virus infection.

To note about this clonotype: Given a much more abundant clone one base away, this may be a read error. The V gene is TRBV30, the J gene TRBJ2-1, with TRBD2 identical over 13 bases. The CDR3 spans 15 residues. Germline CDR1 and CDR2: GTSNPN and SVGIG (reference sequence). Trimming cost V 3 bases and J 10 bases; bases outside gene matches: 9. CDR3 coding DNA: TGTGCCTGGAGGAAAGGACTAGCGGGAGAACACGAGCAGTTCTTC. Translating it yields CAWRKGLAGEHEQFF. Filled out from reference TRBV30 and TRBJ2-1, the complete variable domain reads SQTIHQWPATLVQPVGSPLSLECTVEGTSNPNLYWYRQAAGRGLQLLFYSVGIGQISSEVPQNLSASRPQDRQFILSSKKLLLSDSGFYLCAWRKGLAGEHEQFFGPGTRLTVL.

On this clonotype itself: Its ends do not fully match the called genes, so a read error is possible. The CDR3: CASSQGASVDEQFF. CDR3 coding DNA: TGCGCCAGTAGTCAGGGAGCTTCGGTCGATGAGCAGTTCTTC. This chain connects TRBV19 to TRBJ2-1; D tentatively fits TRBD1 or TRBD2 (5 bases each). The germline gives CDR1 LNHDA, CDR2 SQIVND (reference sequence). This CDR3 is 14 amino acids long.

In its sample, this clonotype was seen many times. J is TRBJ2-2 and V is TRBV5-5; no firm D call. The CDR3 runs 16 residues. Germline V gene data show CDR1 as SGHKS and CDR2 as YYEKEE (reference sequence). With 0 bases removed from V and 5 bases from J, the gap between germline ends came to 14 bases. CDR3 protein: CASSLESTLMTGELFF. CDR3 nucleotide sequence: TGTGCCAGCAGCTTGGAATCTACCTTAATGACCGGGGAGCTGTTTTTT.

A remark on this clonotype: The missing conserved phenylalanine or tryptophan at the end of this CDR3 makes a read error likely. The chain joins TRBV10-3 to TRBJ2-2; possible D gene TRBD2, 6 bases. Germline loops: CDR1 ENHRY, CDR2 SYGVKD. This CDR3 spans 14 amino acids. The CDR3 DNA is TGTGCTATCAGTGATAGCGGAGGAACCGGGGAGCTGTTTTTA. Protein product: CAISDSGGTGELFL.

The V call is TRBV4-1, the J call TRBJ2-7, with unresolved D. The CDR3 loop spans 14 amino acids. Between the trimmed V and J ends, which lost 0 bases and 2 bases, there was a span of 8 bases. Looked up from germline, CDR1 is MGHRA and CDR2 is YSYEKL. The CDR3 loop reads CASSQEGNAYEQYF. The CDR3 DNA is TGCGCCAGCAGCCAAGAAGGGAACGCCTACGAGCAGTACTTC.

This chain joins TRBV29-1 and TRBJ2-7; no clear D. From germline, CDR1 is SQVTM and CDR2 ANQGSEA. The CDR3 runs 12 residues. Between the trimmed V and J ends, which lost 7 bases and 0 bases, there was a span of 10 bases. In DNA, the CDR3 is TGCAGCGGCCTGGATAACTCCTACGAGCAGTACTTC. It encodes CSGLDNSYEQYF.

On this clonotype itself: This may be a read error, as it is one base from a much larger clone. The chain combines TRBV28 with TRBJ2-5; D is undetermined. The CDR3 extends over 12 amino acids. The germline gives CDR1 MDHEN, CDR2 SYDVKM. CDR3 DNA: TGTGCCGGCAGACAAAGTCAAGAGACCCAGTACTTC. Amino acids: CAGRQSQETQYF.

This clonotype was counted once. This chain connects TRBV6-5 to TRBJ2-1; tentative D call: TRBD1 (8 bases). The CDR3 consists of 16 residues. Trimming took 2 bases from V and 7 from J, leaving 18 bases between them. Germline CDR1 is MNHEY and CDR2 is SVGAGI. This CDR3 is CASSYTGLTGGNEQFF. CDR3 nucleotide sequence: TGTGCCAGCAGTTACACGGGACTAACAGGGGGTAATGAGCAGTTCTTC.

This rearrangement joins TRBV4-1 to TRBJ2-2; D might be TRBD2 (5 bases). V shed 0 bases and J shed 3 bases, with 17 bases lying between them. The CDR3 sequence is 18 residues long. Looked up from germline, CDR1 is MGHRA and CDR2 is YSYEKL. CDR3 bases: TGCGCCAGCAGCCAAGATCCCCTCCGGGAAGCGGACACCGGGGAGCTGTTTTTT. It is translated as CASSQDPLREADTGELFF.

This clonotype was picked up one time. This chain links TRBV6-5 with TRBJ1-2; D ambiguous. The germline gives CDR1 MNHEY, CDR2 SVGAGI. The length of the CDR3 is 13 residues. CDR3 protein: CVNTREPRRGYTF. The DNA for the CDR3 is TGTGTCAACACCAGAGAGCCGCGACGTGGCTACACCTTC.

This chain connects TRBV11-2 to TRBJ2-7; no clear D. The germline V and J ends were trimmed by 5 bases and 1 base, with 15 bases remaining between them. This CDR3 is 15 amino acids long. CDR1 is SGHAT, CDR2 FQNNGV, per germline. CDR3 in DNA: TGTGCCAGCAGCCTCGACGGGTCTCTATCCTACGAGCAGTACTTC. Residues: CASSLDGSLSYEQYF.

Comment on this clonotype: A read error may produce the germline difference seen at one junction end. The rearrangement uses TRBV11-2 and TRBJ1-2; tentative D call: TRBD1 (6 bases). CDR3 length: 14 residues. Germline V gives CDR1 SGHAT, CDR2 FQNNGV. This CDR3 is CACRERDTTYGHTF. The CDR3 DNA sequence: TGTGCCTGCAGAGAGAGGGACACAACCTATGGCCACACCTTC.

Points on this clonotype: Compared with germline, one end of the junction differs, possibly owing to a read error. CDR3 residues: CASNYSSREQFF. The CDR3, as DNA: TGTGCCAGCAATTACTCGAGTCGTGAGCAGTTCTTC. The rearrangement joins TRBV6-5 to TRBJ2-1; D is undetermined. CDR1 MNHEY and CDR2 SVGAGI come from the germline V gene. CDR3 length equals 12 residues.

Note on this clonotype: Germline and junction disagree at one end, which may indicate a read error. The rearrangement links TRBV12-3 or TRBV12-4 to TRBJ2-3; D is perhaps TRBD2 (6 bases). The CDR3 has 16 amino acids. The CDR3 nucleotides are TGTGTCATCAGTTCCGGACTAAAGGGTGGTACAGATACGCAATATTTT. The encoded protein is CVISSGLKGGTDTQYF.

This sequence joins TRBV6-6 and TRBJ2-5; 8 nucleotides match TRBD2. Germline V gene sequence: CDR1 MNHNY, CDR2 SVGAGI (reference sequence). The CDR3 has 16 residues. CDR3 coding DNA: TGTGTGAGCAGTTACCTCCCAGCGGGAGAATTAGAGACCCAGTACTTC. Translating it yields CVSSYLPAGELETQYF.

The V gene is TRBV11-2, the J gene TRBJ2-5; 8 bases fit TRBD2. The germline gives CDR1 SGHAT, CDR2 FQNNGV. Trimming at V came to 6 bases and at J to 1 base, leaving 7 bases not matched to a gene. CDR3 length: 15 residues. The DNA for the CDR3 is TGTGCCAGCAGTTACTTAGCGGGACCCCAAGAGACCCAGTACTTC. Encoded protein: CASSYLAGPQETQYF.

About this clonotype: One end of the junction varies from germline; a read error may be responsible. The V and J genes are TRBV7-8 and TRBJ1-1, with D possibly matching TRBD1 (6 bases). The V gene's germline CDR1 is SGHVS and CDR2 FQNEAQ. The CDR3 is 15 amino acids. CDR3 amino acids: CVSSLGGRVNTETFF. Here the CDR3 DNA reads TGTGTCAGCAGCTTAGGGGGGAGGGTGAACACTGAAACTTTCTTT.

A note on this clonotype: The germline gene is not matched at one end of the junction; a read error may be the cause. V and J are TRBV7-9 and TRBJ2-6, with D maybe TRBD2 (5 bases). The CDR3 totals 15 residues. Germline V gene sequence: CDR1 SEHNR, CDR2 FQNEAQ (reference sequence). In DNA, the CDR3 is TGTGCCGGCACCGGGGAAGACTCTGGGACCAACGTCCTGACTTTC. It is translated as CAGTGEDSGTNVLTF.

Comment on this clonotype: A single base separates this from a much larger clone, so it may be a read error. CDR3 loop: CASSKGDRVGHELFF. The DNA of the CDR3 is TGTGCCAGCAGCAAAGGGGACAGGGTTGGCCATGAGCTGTTCTTC. The chain joins TRBV21-1 to TRBJ2-1; TRBD1, the D gene given by the table, was not confirmed from the DNA. TRBV21-1 is termed a pseudogene. This CDR3 has 15 residues.

This chain uses TRBV6-5 with TRBJ2-3; 8 nucleotides line up with TRBD2. Germline V gene lookup returns CDR1 MNHEY and CDR2 SVGAGI. Losses at the gene ends were 5 bases for V and 3 bases for J; bases not matched to a gene: 16. The length of the CDR3 is 18 residues. The CDR3 protein is CASSLENPSGGPTDTQYF. The CDR3 DNA follows: TGTGCCAGCAGTCTCGAGAACCCTTCGGGAGGGCCTACAGATACGCAGTATTTT.

This clonotype was detected only once. With a much larger clone just one base away, this may be a read error. This chain uses TRBV29-1 with TRBJ2-1; D is undetermined. Germline V gene sequence: CDR1 SQVTM, CDR2 ANQGSEA. The length of the CDR3 is 12 residues. The CDR3 sequence is CSVSEVYNGQFF. CDR3 DNA sequence: TGCAGCGTTTCAGAGGTCTACAATGGGCAGTTCTTC.

This clonotype was seen at least ten times. This chain's CDR3 is CATRGRGDSDEQFF. For the CDR3, the DNA is TGTGCCACCAGGGGGAGGGGGGATAGCGATGAGCAGTTCTTC. The rearrangement uses TRBV6-4 and TRBJ2-1, with D tentatively TRBD1 or TRBD2 (7 bases each). CDR1 MRHNA and CDR2 SNTAGT come from the germline V gene. The CDR3 has 14 residues. V lost 10 bases, J lost 8 bases, and 21 bases lay in between.

The count of this clonotype is one. The chain couples TRBV4-2 to TRBJ1-5; D unresolved. The J call may be faulty, since TRBJ2-3 better matches the DNA end. This CDR3 is 14 amino acids long. The germline V gene encodes CDR1 LGHNA and CDR2 YNFKEQ. As DNA, the CDR3 is TGTGCCAGCAGCCAAATAGAGACGCAGCAGCCCCAGTATTTT. Translated: CASSQIETQQPQYF.

Details on this clonotype: The conserved closing phenylalanine or tryptophan is absent in this CDR3, likely reflecting a read error. The genes are TRBV6-5 and TRBJ2-2; 9 nucleotides agree with TRBD1. J lost 9 bases, V lost 0 bases, and 5 bases had no gene match. Per the germline V gene, CDR1 is MNHEY and CDR2 is SVGAGI. This CDR3 spans 15 amino acids. The CDR3 coding sequence is TGTGCCAGCAGTTACTCGAACAGGGGGCTGAGGGAGCTGTTTCTT. Translation gives CASSYSNRGLRELFL.

On this clonotype itself: Sequence at one end of the junction differs from germline and may be a read error. V gene TRBV29-1 combines with J gene TRBJ1-1, with D unresolved. Germline loops: CDR1 SQVTM, CDR2 ANQGSEA. The CDR3 is made up of 14 amino acids. CDR3 sequence reads: CSVALAGMGAEASF. As DNA, the CDR3 is TGCAGCGTTGCATTAGCGGGGATGGGAGCTGAAGCTTCCTTT.

On this clonotype: This CDR3 is missing its conserved last phenylalanine or tryptophan, likely due to a read error. The chain recombines TRBV6-2 or TRBV6-3 with TRBJ2-3; the match to TRBD1 covers 7 bases. The CDR3 is 15 residues long. In germline, CDR1 is MNHEY, CDR2 SVGEGT. The DNA of the CDR3 is TGTGTCAGCAGTTGGGGACAGTTGGGCACAGATACGCAGTATTTA. The encoded protein is CVSSWGQLGTDTQYL.

As concerns this clonotype: Possible read error: a much larger clone is one base away. The chain carries TRBV30 and TRBJ2-2; the D call may be TRBD1 or TRBD2 (5 bases each). Germline V gene lookup returns CDR1 GTSNPN and CDR2 SVGIG (reference sequence). This CDR3 region has 15 residues. The CDR3 coding sequence is TGTGCCCAAAATCAGGGCCTTTCGAACACCGGGGAGCTGTCTTTT. It encodes CAQNQGLSNTGELSF.

This clonotype has more than one count but fewer than ten. The rearrangement uses TRBV2 and TRBJ2-4, with TRBD2 identical over 11 bases. Germline CDR1 reads SNHLY; CDR2 reads FYNNEI. Trimming removed 0 bases from V and 2 bases from J; junction bases left unmatched: 9. There are 19 residues in the CDR3. CDR3 sequence (DNA): TGTGCCAGCAGTGAAGCCCCCCAGACTAGCGGGATGACCAAAAACATTCAGTACTTC. It translates to CASSEAPQTSGMTKNIQYF.

The chain has TRBV11-2 and TRBJ2-7; D may be TRBD1 (6 bases). This CDR3 has 15 amino acids. Germline CDR1 and CDR2: SGHAT and FQNNGV. Trimming cost V 1 base and J 13 bases, with 23 bases left between them. The CDR3 coding sequence is TGTGCCAGCAGCTTAGGAGCCGAGACAGGTTACGAGCGATACTTC. Translated, it gives CASSLGAETGYERYF. Full variable domain (missing parts from reference TRBV11-2 and TRBJ2-7): EAGVAQSPRYKIIEKRQSVAFWCNPISGHATLYWYQQILGQGPKLLIQFQNNGVVDDSQLPKDRFSAERLKGVDSTLKIQPAKLEDSAVYLCASSLGAETGYERYFGPGTRLTVT.

As concerns this clonotype: The junction differs from germline at one of its ends, possibly a read error. This rearrangement joins TRBV20-1 to TRBJ2-1; TRBD2 aligns across 9 bases. The V gene's germline CDR1 is DFQATT and CDR2 SNEGSKA (reference sequence). CDR3 length: 16 residues. The CDR3 DNA reads TGCAGTGCTGTGTGCGGGAGGGTTAGTTCCTACAATAAGCAGTTCTTC. Translation gives CSAVCGRVSSYNKQFF.

With respect to this clonotype: An end of the junction differs from the germline gene, which may be a read error. The chain uses TRBV7-9 and TRBJ2-2; D ambiguous. The CDR3 has 14 residues. CDR1 and CDR2 from the germline V gene are SEHNR and FQNEAQ (reference sequence). Here the CDR3 DNA reads TGTGCCAGCACCTTAGAAGTAAAGACCGGGGAGCTGTTTTTT. This sequence encodes CASTLEVKTGELFF.

The chain combines TRBV6-1 with TRBJ2-7; D remains ambiguous. Near its end, the DNA agrees better with TRBJ2-1, so the J call may be wrong. The CDR3 consists of 12 residues. CDR1 is MNHNS, CDR2 SASEGT, per germline. The CDR3 here is CASSEQSYEQFF. In DNA, the CDR3 is TGTGCCAGCAGTGAGCAGTCCTACGAGCAGTTCTTC.